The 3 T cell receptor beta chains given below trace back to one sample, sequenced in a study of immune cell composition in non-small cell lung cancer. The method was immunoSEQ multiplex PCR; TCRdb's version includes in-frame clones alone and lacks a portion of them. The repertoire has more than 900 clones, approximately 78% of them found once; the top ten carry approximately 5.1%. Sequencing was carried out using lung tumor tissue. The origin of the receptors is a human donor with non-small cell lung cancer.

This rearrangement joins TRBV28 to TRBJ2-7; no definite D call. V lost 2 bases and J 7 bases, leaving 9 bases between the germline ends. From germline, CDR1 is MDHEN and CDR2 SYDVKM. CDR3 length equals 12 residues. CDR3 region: CASSLVSREQYF. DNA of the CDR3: TGTGCCAGCAGTTTAGTTTCCCGGGAGCAGTACTTC.

The DNA for the CDR3 is TGTGCCAGCAGTTTATCCTGGAACACTGAAGCTTTCTTT. Its translation is CASSLSWNTEAFF. The chain recombines TRBV27 with TRBJ1-1; no clear D. The germline V gene encodes CDR1 MNHEY and CDR2 SMNVEV (reference sequence). Trimming left V 0 bases short and J 1 base short, with 3 bases between. The CDR3 contains 13 residues.

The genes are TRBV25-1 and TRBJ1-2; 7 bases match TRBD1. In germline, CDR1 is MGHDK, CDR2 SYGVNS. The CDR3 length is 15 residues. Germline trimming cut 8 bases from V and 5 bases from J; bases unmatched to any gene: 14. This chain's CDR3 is CASRSPSRTGYGYTF. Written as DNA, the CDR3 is TGTGCCAGCCGCTCTCCCTCCCGGACAGGATATGGCTACACCTTC.